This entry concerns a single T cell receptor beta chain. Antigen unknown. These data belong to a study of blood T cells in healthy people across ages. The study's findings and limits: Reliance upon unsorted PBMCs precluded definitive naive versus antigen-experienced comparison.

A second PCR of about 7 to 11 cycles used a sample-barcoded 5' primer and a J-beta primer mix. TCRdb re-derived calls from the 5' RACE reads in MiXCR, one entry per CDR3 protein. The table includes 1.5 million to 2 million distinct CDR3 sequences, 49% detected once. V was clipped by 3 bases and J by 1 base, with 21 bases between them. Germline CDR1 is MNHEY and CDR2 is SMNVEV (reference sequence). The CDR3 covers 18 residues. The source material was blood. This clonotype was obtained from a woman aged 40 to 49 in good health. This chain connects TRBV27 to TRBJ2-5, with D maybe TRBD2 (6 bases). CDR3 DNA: TGTGCCAGCAGTTTGATCACCCCCAGGACTACCTCCCAAGAGACCCAGTACTTC. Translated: CASSLITPRTTSQETQYF.